This T cell receptor beta chain was identified in a study of STAT3 mutations in large granular lymphocyte leukemia. Findings and caveats of the study: In T-cell large granular lymphocyte leukemia, about half of patients showed multiple immunodominant subclonotypes. In some patients, a small highly pathogenic clone possibly went undetected. Differing intervals and regimens complicate linking therapy response to clone burden.

On this clone: The antigen remains unidentified.

Trimming took off 5 bases at V and 6 bases at J, with 15 bases between the two ends. CDR1 is PRHDT, CDR2 FYEKMQ, per germline (reference sequence). The CDR3 length is 14 residues. Each sample's TCRbeta library yielded on average approximately 41,000 productive templates. Repertoires were generated with immunoSEQ multiplex PCR, while TCRdb's copy carries only in-frame clones and drops some. The data show around 4,100 clones, roughly 60% seen once. The sequence was collected from a human donor with T large granular lymphocyte leukemia. Some clones in this sample may be carry-over from other donors' samples. The chain carries TRBV13 and TRBJ2-3; D might be TRBD1 or TRBD2, each matching 5 bases. The sample was PBMCs. The CDR3 loop reads CASSQTRDGDTQYF. The DNA for the CDR3 is TGTGCCAGCAGCCAAACTAGGGACGGGGATACGCAGTATTTT.